This T cell receptor beta chain was documented in a study of shared clonotypes between healthy human individuals. V was clipped by 4 bases and J by 4 bases; unmatched bases: 12. CDR1 is MGHDK and CDR2 is SYGVNS in the germline V gene. This CDR3 spans 17 amino acids. Adult Caucasians living in Nashville, Tennessee made up all of the donors. The assay ran at deep level. Among the unsorted PBMC samples, replicate PCRs used roughly 0.3 ug DNA, 25,000 to 35,000 T cell genomes. The data were produced by immunoSEQ multiplex PCR, yet TCRdb's version contains in-frame clones alone and is incomplete. This repertoire shows approximately 500,000 clones, approximately 82% found once; its top ten account for about 12%.

This chain connects TRBV25-1 to TRBJ2-3; 9 bases are shared with TRBD1. Sequenced input: PBMCs. This TCR derives from a woman in her forties in good health. Some clones in this sample may be carry-over from other donors' samples. This CDR3 is CASSGHPGTGFADTQYF. In DNA form, the CDR3 reads TGTGCCAGCAGTGGGCACCCCGGGACAGGGTTCGCAGATACGCAGTATTTT. The full variable domain, in which reference TRBV25-1 and TRBJ2-3 provide the parts outside the CDR3, is EADIYQTPRYLVIGTGKKITLECSQTMGHDKMYWYQQDPGMELHLIHYSYGVNSTEKGDLSSESTVSRIRTEHFPLTLESARPSHTSQYLCASSGHPGTGFADTQYFGPGTRLTVL.